A selection of T cell receptor beta chains follows, all from one sample in a study of blood T cell repertoires in COVID-19. The data were produced by immunoSEQ multiplex PCR, yet TCRdb's version contains in-frame clones alone and is incomplete. The sample comprises 200,000 to 250,000 clones, about nine tenths of which are singletons, and roughly 6.5% rests with the top ten. The sample taken for sequencing was peripheral blood. The source is a man between 60 and 75 years old who had recovered from COVID-19. CDR3s include the opening cysteine and the closing phenylalanine or tryptophan. Each record gives: J gene, V gene, D gene, clone size, CDR3 protein, CDR3 DNA. The D gene is left open where the match is weak. Clone size is given for some rows only: seen once, a few or many times, or a class if the clone is expanded.

J: TRBJ2-3
V: TRBV11-3
D: TRBD1
size: .
CDR3: CASSSGQGQRTDTQYF
DNA: TGTGCCAGCAGCTCCGGACAGGGCCAGAGGACAGATACGCAGTATTTT

J: TRBJ2-3
V: TRBV4-3
D: .
size: .
CDR3: CASSQGEGDTQYF
DNA: TGCGCCAGCAGCCAGGGCGAGGGAGATACGCAGTATTTT

J: TRBJ2-2
V: TRBV9
D: TRBD1
size: .
CDR3: CASSASLGDRGTGELFF
DNA: TGTGCCAGCAGCGCGTCCCTGGGGGACAGGGGTACCGGGGAGCTGTTTTTT

J: TRBJ2-7
V: TRBV5-1
D: TRBD2
size: .
CDR3: CASSLASSGAYEQYF
DNA: TGCGCCAGCAGCTTGGCTTCTAGCGGGGCTTACGAGCAGTACTTC

J: TRBJ2-7
V: TRBV5-4
D: .
size: .
CDR3: CASSLSSVSYEQYF
DNA: TGTGCCAGCAGCTTATCATCGGTGTCCTACGAGCAGTACTTC

J: TRBJ2-1
V: TRBV7-2
D: .
size: .
CDR3: CASSLGLAAYNEQFF
DNA: TGTGCCAGCAGCTTAGGGCTAGCAGCCTACAATGAGCAGTTCTTC

J: TRBJ1-4
V: TRBV10-3
D: TRBD1
size: .
CDR3: CAISVGEQGHEKLFF
DNA: TGTGCCATCAGTGTCGGAGAACAGGGGCATGAAAAACTGTTTTTT

J: TRBJ2-1
V: TRBV11-3
D: TRBD1
size: .
CDR3: CASSFPDRPEQFF
DNA: TGTGCCAGCAGCTTCCCGGACAGGCCTGAGCAGTTCTTC

J: TRBJ2-1
V: TRBV4-3
D: TRBD2
size: .
CDR3: CASSQQLAGGSDEQFF
DNA: TGCGCCAGCAGCCAACAACTAGCGGGAGGGTCTGATGAGCAGTTCTTC

J: TRBJ2-1
V: TRBV5-4
D: .
size: .
CDR3: CASSSVQGNEQFF
DNA: TGTGCCAGCAGCTCCGTCCAGGGCAATGAGCAGTTCTTC

J: TRBJ2-3
V: TRBV3-1/TRBV3-2
D: TRBD2
size: .
CDR3: CASSPSGGTDTQYF
DNA: TGTGCCAGCAGTCCTAGCGGGGGGACAGATACGCAGTATTTT

J: TRBJ1-1
V: TRBV19
D: .
size: .
CDR3: CASSRQVMNTEAFF
DNA: TGTGCCAGTAGTCGACAGGTAATGAACACTGAAGCTTTCTTT

J: TRBJ2-1
V: TRBV5-1
D: .
size: .
CDR3: CASSLEVGWVNEQFF
DNA: TGCGCCAGCAGCTTGGAAGTCGGGTGGGTCAATGAGCAGTTCTTC

J: TRBJ1-5
V: TRBV9
D: TRBD1
size: .
CDR3: CASSASGQDHQPQHF
DNA: TGTGCCAGCAGCGCCTCCGGACAGGACCATCAGCCCCAGCATTTT

J: TRBJ2-2
V: TRBV28
D: .
size: .
CDR3: CASRQNTGELFF
DNA: TGTGCCAGCAGACAGAACACCGGGGAGCTGTTTTTT

J: TRBJ2-7
V: TRBV11-2
D: .
size: .
CDR3: CASSSDRYEQYF
DNA: TGTGCCAGCAGCTCGGACAGATACGAGCAGTACTTC

J: TRBJ2-3
V: TRBV5-1
D: TRBD2
size: .
CDR3: CASSTAGANTDTQYF
DNA: TGCGCCAGCAGTACAGCGGGAGCTAACACAGATACGCAGTATTTT

J: TRBJ2-7
V: TRBV2
D: .
size: .
CDR3: CASSDRSHEQYF
DNA: TGTGCCAGCAGTGACAGGTCCCACGAGCAGTACTTC

J: TRBJ2-1
V: TRBV7-3
D: .
size: .
CDR3: CASGMNSGNEQFF
DNA: TGTGCCAGCGGGATGAATAGCGGCAATGAGCAGTTCTTC

J: TRBJ1-5
V: TRBV27
D: TRBD1
size: .
CDR3: CASRWTGDHQPQHF
DNA: TGTGCCAGCAGGTGGACAGGGGACCATCAGCCCCAGCATTTT

J: TRBJ1-5
V: TRBV7-2
D: .
size: .
CDR3: CASSPWTLQPQHF
DNA: TGTGCCAGCAGCCCGTGGACACTTCAGCCCCAGCATTTT

J: TRBJ1-1
V: TRBV29-1
D: TRBD1
size: .
CDR3: CSVERDRGRTEAFF
DNA: TGCAGCGTTGAACGGGACAGGGGGCGAACTGAAGCTTTCTTT

J: TRBJ2-5
V: TRBV7-9
D: .
size: .
CDR3: CASSFTGEETQYF
DNA: TGTGCCAGCAGCTTTACGGGGGAAGAGACCCAGTACTTC

J: TRBJ1-6
V: TRBV5-6
D: .
size: .
CDR3: CASSIDTINSPLHF
DNA: TGTGCCAGCAGCATAGACACAATTAATTCACCCCTCCACTTT

J: TRBJ1-4
V: TRBV28
D: .
size: .
CDR3: CASSRGGNEKLFF
DNA: TGTGCCAGCAGCAGAGGAGGTAATGAAAAACTGTTTTTT

J: TRBJ2-7
V: TRBV7-8
D: TRBD1
size: .
CDR3: CASSTLPGQGVYEQYF
DNA: TGTGCCAGCAGCACTTTGCCGGGACAGGGGGTCTACGAGCAGTACTTC

J: TRBJ1-4
V: TRBV4-2
D: .
size: .
CDR3: CASSQEGRTNEKLFF
DNA: TGTGCCAGCAGCCAAGAAGGGAGGACTAATGAAAAACTGTTTTTT

J: TRBJ2-1
V: TRBV6-5
D: .
size: few
CDR3: CASSYHLRPLGNEQFF
DNA: TGTGCCAGCAGTTACCACCTCCGACCCCTAGGCAATGAGCAGTTCTTC

J: TRBJ1-2
V: TRBV19
D: .
size: .
CDR3: CASYFSYGYTF
DNA: TGTGCCAGCTACTTCTCCTATGGCTACACCTTC